This T cell receptor beta chain was obtained from a study of T cell repertoires in cytomegalovirus infection. Study background: CMV epitopes in the study were HLA-C-restricted (recently identified) and HLA-B-restricted (well studied). Both a matching HLA type and CMV infection were indicated by public TCR beta signatures.

TCRdb analysed the reads with MiXCR anew, one entry per CDR3 protein. The sample holds about 830,000 distinct CDR3 sequences, approximately 32% seen once. Trimming shortened V by 4 bases and J by 4 bases, and 16 bases separated the two germline ends. The CDR3 is 15 residues long. Germline V CDR1 and CDR2: LGHDT, YNNKEL (reference sequence). Of note for this clonotype: Its target is not known.

Overall study findings and caveats: Totalled public TCR beta family frequency picked out people who carried CMV plus the relevant HLA.

The specimen comprised cultured CD8+ T cells from PBMCs, sampled from culture after CMV antigen stimulation. The gene calls are TRBV3-1 and TRBJ2-5; either TRBD1 or TRBD2 may fit D (5 bases each). The clonotype originates from a human donor in good health (CMV status not recorded). Some clones in this sample may be carry-over from other donors' samples. CDR3 protein: CASSPEGSSPETQYF. CDR3 in DNA: TGTGCCAGCAGCCCCGAGGGGAGTAGCCCAGAGACCCAGTACTTC.